What follows are 8 T cell receptor beta chains derived from one specimen sequenced in a study of shared clonotypes between healthy human individuals. Generated by immunoSEQ multiplex PCR, the TCRdb table keeps only in-frame clones and is missing some. The sample holds some 490,000 clones, about 72% seen once. The source material was PBMCs. These receptors all come from a woman in her forties in good health. Some clones in this sample may be carry-over from other donors' samples.

The table lists this clone with a few counts. The CDR3, as DNA: TGCGCCAGCAGCCAAGATGGCGGCGCGATACGGAGGGGGAATTCACCCCTCCACTTT. Its protein product is CASSQDGGAIRRGNSPLHF. J is TRBJ1-6 and V is TRBV4-1; tentatively, D is TRBD1 (6 bases). Trimming took off 0 bases at V and 7 bases at J, with 22 bases between the two ends. This CDR3 comprises 19 residues. CDR1 is MGHRA and CDR2 is YSYEKL in the germline V gene.

This chain joins TRBV10-1 and TRBJ1-1; the match to TRBD1 covers 8 bases. CDR3 size: 13 residues. The junction had 3 bases not matched to a gene; V was cut back by 5 bases and J by 4 bases. Germline lookup yields CDR1 WNHNN and CDR2 SYGVQD (reference sequence). CDR3 sequence (DNA): TGCGCCAGCAGTCAGGACAGGGCCACTGAAGCTTTCTTT. Translated: CASSQDRATEAFF.

The chain uses TRBV2 and TRBJ1-2; D may be TRBD1 (6 bases). V was pared by 7 bases and J by 2 bases, with 14 bases between. The CDR3 has 14 residues. Germline lookup yields CDR1 SNHLY and CDR2 FYNNEI. CDR3 in amino acids: CASTSQGLNYGYTF. The CDR3 DNA reads as TGTGCCAGCACGAGTCAGGGGTTAAACTATGGCTACACCTTC.

This clone was seen a handful of times. The chain combines TRBV18 with TRBJ2-6; D call uncertain. CDR1 is KGHSH, CDR2 LQKENI, per germline. There are 14 residues in the CDR3. The V gene lost 4 bases and the J gene lost 2 bases, with 6 bases spanning the gap. The CDR3 nucleotides are TGTGCCAGCTCACAAGAAACTGGGGCCAACGTCCTGACTTTC. Its protein is CASSQETGANVLTF.

J is TRBJ2-7 and V is TRBV7-3; TRBD2 aligns across 10 bases. The V and J ends lost 2 bases and 4 bases, in that order; junction bases with no gene match: 5. CDR3 length: 15 residues. Germline V CDR1 and CDR2: SGHTA, FQGTGA. DNA of the CDR3: TGTGCCAGCAGCTTACTAGCGGGAGTTGGGTACGAGCAGTACTTC. Translated: CASSLLAGVGYEQYF.

The chain has TRBV19 and TRBJ1-5, with a weak D call TRBD1 (5 bases). V was cut by 7 bases and J by 0 bases, with 19 bases left in between. The CDR3 sequence is 17 residues long. The germline CDR1 and CDR2 sequences are LNHDA and SQIVND (reference sequence). CDR3 DNA sequence: TGTGCCAGTACGGGGTTTCTGGCCAGGGATAGCAATCAGCCCCAGCATTTT. Protein sequence: CASTGFLARDSNQPQHF.

Ten or more counts support this clone. J is TRBJ2-3 and V is TRBV5-1, with a possible D match to TRBD1 (5 bases). Germline CDR1 reads SGHRS; CDR2 reads YFSETQ. Trimming shortened V by 0 bases and J by 2 bases, and 13 bases separated the two germline ends. This CDR3 has 16 amino acids. CDR3 nucleotides: TGCGCCAGCAGCTTGGTCCCTCAGACAGCCACAGATACGCAGTATTTT. It translates to CASSLVPQTATDTQYF.

In its sample, this clone was seen a few times. The rearrangement uses TRBV7-2 and TRBJ1-2; D not certain. CDR1 and CDR2 (germline): SGHTA, FQGNSA. The CDR3 spans 14 residues. V lost 7 bases and J 8 bases, leaving 20 bases between the germline ends. The CDR3 here is CASTPDWASGGYTF. The CDR3 region has the DNA TGTGCCAGCACCCCGGATTGGGCCTCGGGGGGCTACACCTTC.